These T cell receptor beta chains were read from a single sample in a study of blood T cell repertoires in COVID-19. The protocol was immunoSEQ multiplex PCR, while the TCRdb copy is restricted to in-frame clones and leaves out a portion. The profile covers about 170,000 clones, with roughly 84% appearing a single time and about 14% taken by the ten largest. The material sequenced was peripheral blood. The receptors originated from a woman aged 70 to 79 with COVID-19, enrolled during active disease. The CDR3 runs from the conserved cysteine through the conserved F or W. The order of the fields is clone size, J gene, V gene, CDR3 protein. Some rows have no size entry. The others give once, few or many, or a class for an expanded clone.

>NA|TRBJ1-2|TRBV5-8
CASSLGNRESYGYTF
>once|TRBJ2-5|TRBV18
CASSAGGAETQYF
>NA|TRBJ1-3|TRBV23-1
CASPYPLTTGKSGNTIYF
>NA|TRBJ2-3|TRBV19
CASSLHRGASTDTQYF
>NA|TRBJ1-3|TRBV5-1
CASRGGSGNTIYF
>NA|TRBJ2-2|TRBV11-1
CASMQGRAGELFF
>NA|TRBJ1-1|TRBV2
CASTEGRNTEAFF
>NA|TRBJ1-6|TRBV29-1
CSVGESYNSPLHF
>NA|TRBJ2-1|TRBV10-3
CAISESGTGSSNEQFF
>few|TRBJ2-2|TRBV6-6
CASSTNGGDTGELFF
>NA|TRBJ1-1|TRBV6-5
CASPTGQGISEAFF
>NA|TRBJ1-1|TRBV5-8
CASSLGRDRGAFF
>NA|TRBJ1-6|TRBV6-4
CASRSRGGTYNSPLHF
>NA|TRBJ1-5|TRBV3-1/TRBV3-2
CASSRGNRDQPQHF
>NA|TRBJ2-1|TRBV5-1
CASSPGTSLSEQFF
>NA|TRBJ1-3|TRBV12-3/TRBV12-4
CASRASTNTIYF
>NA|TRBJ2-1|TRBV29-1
CSVSPRNRGREQFF
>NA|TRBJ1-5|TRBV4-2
CASSHRSGTGGSPQHF
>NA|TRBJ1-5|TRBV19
CASSPYRSNQPQHF
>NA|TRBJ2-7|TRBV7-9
CASSFGQLYEQYF
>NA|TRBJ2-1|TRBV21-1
CASRLGLAENNEQFF
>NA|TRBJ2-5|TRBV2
CASSLTEETQYF
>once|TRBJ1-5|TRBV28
CASSLEGAGNNQPQHF
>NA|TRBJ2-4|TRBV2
CASSELVGAIAKNIQYF
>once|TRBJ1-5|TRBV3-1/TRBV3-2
CASSQDRDTHQPQHF
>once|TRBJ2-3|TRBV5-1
CASSRQGAVADTQYF
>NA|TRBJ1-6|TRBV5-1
CASSLSPKSSYNSPLHF
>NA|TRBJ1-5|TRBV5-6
CASSFRGQVNQPQHF
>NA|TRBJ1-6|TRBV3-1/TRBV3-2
CATGTTYNSPLHF
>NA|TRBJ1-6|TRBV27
CASSWRADSPLHF
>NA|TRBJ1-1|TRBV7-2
CASSRSTLETEAFF
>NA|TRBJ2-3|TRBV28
CASRLSLAGGNNRADTQYF
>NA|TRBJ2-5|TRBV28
CASSFQETQYF
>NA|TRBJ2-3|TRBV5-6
CASSGVEDTQYF
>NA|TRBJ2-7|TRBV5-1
CASSLYQLPYEQYF
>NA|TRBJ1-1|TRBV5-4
CASSRRQGGNTEAFF
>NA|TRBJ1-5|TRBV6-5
CASSRSDFSSRPQHF